The following is a T cell receptor beta chain sequence with its context. A single record per CDR3 protein comes from TCRdb applying MiXCR to the RACE reads. In the table there are 70,000 to 75,000 distinct CDR3 sequences, approximately 35% of which are singletons. CDR3 size: 14 residues. V shed 2 bases and J shed 9 bases, with 14 bases lying between them. Germline V gene lookup returns CDR1 LGHDT and CDR2 YNNKEL (reference sequence). The data were taken from a study of human T cells and chemical hapten exposure. Sample time point: patch test 1, 2 weeks after DPC sensitization. Stated treatment: therapeutic diphenylcyclopropenone sensitization with weekly scalp DPC. Blood collection took place prior to placing each patch test. Total RNA was isolated from unfractionated whole blood.

The rearrangement uses TRBV3-1 and TRBJ2-1, with TRBD2 as a possible D gene (6 bases). The sequence was obtained from a man aged 35-49 years with alopecia areata. Some clones in this sample may be carry-over from other donors' samples. Sequenced material: whole blood, taken in connection with sensitization to the hapten diphenylcyclopropenone (DPC). The CDR3 DNA reads as TGTGCCAGCAGCCAATCAAGAATGGGGGGTGAGCAGTTCTTC. Translated: CASSQSRMGGEQFF.